The clone carrying this T cell receptor beta chain showed up just once. Its antigen is unknown. The entry originates in a study of cytomegalovirus exposure and HLA in healthy donors. PCR employed 60 Vbeta and 13 Jbeta primers. The table came from immunoSEQ multiplex PCR; TCRdb's copy has only in-frame clones and leaves some out. Found here are 170,000 or so clones, approximately 84% of them singletons; the top ten hold 2.5% to 4%. Study conclusions and caveats: More clonal expansion characterized HLA-associated TCR beta chains than equally common others in a later analysis. One variant, a missense change in DCLRE1C, was linked in a later analysis to TCR beta V- and J-gene trimming.

CDR3 length: 15 residues. Germline V gene data show CDR1 as MNHEY and CDR2 as SVGAGI. V was clipped by 0 bases and J by 3 bases, with 11 bases between them. The sample taken for sequencing was PBMCs. This TCR derives from a woman between 50 and 59 years old in good health and CMV-seropositive. The chain combines TRBV6-5 with TRBJ1-1; D not resolved. The CDR3 loop reads CASSYSVRLDTEAFF. CDR3 in DNA: TGTGCCAGCAGTTACTCGGTCAGGCTGGACACTGAAGCTTTCTTT.